The rows below give T cell receptor beta chains drawn from one sample of a study of identical twins. TCRdb reanalysed the 5' RACE reads using MiXCR and keeps one entry per CDR3 protein. The sample contains hundreds of thousands of distinct CDR3 sequences, roughly 6% of which appear only once. Sequencing was performed on naive T cells sorted from blood. The origin of the receptors is a man in his late teens or twenties in good health. The CDR3 runs from the conserved cysteine through the conserved F or W. D genes are given only for firm matches. The size entry is marked missing in some rows and otherwise reads once, few, many or a size class.

j_call: TRBJ2-1; clone_size: -; d_call: TRBD2; v_call: TRBV6-5; cdr3_aa: CASSYRGGGNEQFF; cdr3_nt: TGTGCCAGCAGTTACCGGGGGGGTGGGAATGAGCAGTTCTTC
j_call: TRBJ1-5; clone_size: many; d_call: -; v_call: TRBV10-3; cdr3_aa: CAIGTAPSQPQHF; cdr3_nt: TGTGCCATCGGGACCGCACCTTCCCAGCCCCAGCATTTT
j_call: TRBJ2-7; clone_size: -; d_call: TRBD1; v_call: TRBV6-1; cdr3_aa: CASRGDRGSYEQYF; cdr3_nt: TGTGCCAGCAGGGGGGACAGGGGGTCCTACGAGCAGTACTTC
j_call: TRBJ2-1; clone_size: many; d_call: -; v_call: TRBV7-2; cdr3_aa: CASSLLGANGEQFF; cdr3_nt: TGTGCCAGCAGCTTGTTGGGGGCCAACGGTGAGCAGTTCTTC
j_call: TRBJ2-5; clone_size: many; d_call: -; v_call: TRBV18; cdr3_aa: CASSPSLQSGETQYF; cdr3_nt: TGTGCCAGCTCACCGTCCCTACAGAGCGGGGAGACCCAGTACTTC
j_call: TRBJ2-1; clone_size: few; d_call: TRBD2; v_call: TRBV12-3/TRBV12-4; cdr3_aa: CASSLGGGVYNEQFF; cdr3_nt: TGTGCCAGCAGTTTAGGGGGGGGAGTCTACAATGAGCAGTTCTTC
j_call: TRBJ2-1; clone_size: many; d_call: TRBD2; v_call: TRBV29-1; cdr3_aa: CSVAAGGTYNEQFF; cdr3_nt: TGCAGCGTTGCGGCGGGAGGAACCTACAATGAGCAGTTCTTC
j_call: TRBJ1-5; clone_size: many; d_call: -; v_call: TRBV27; cdr3_aa: CASSFRESQPQHF; cdr3_nt: TGTGCCAGCAGTTTCAGGGAATCCCAGCCCCAGCATTTT
j_call: TRBJ2-5; clone_size: -; d_call: -; v_call: TRBV12-3/TRBV12-4; cdr3_aa: CASTSVPQETQYF; cdr3_nt: TGTGCCAGCACGTCGGTCCCCCAAGAGACCCAGTACTTC
j_call: TRBJ2-7; clone_size: few; d_call: -; v_call: TRBV4-3; cdr3_aa: CASSHSSRAHEQYF; cdr3_nt: TGCGCCAGCAGCCATAGCAGCCGGGCCCACGAGCAGTACTTC
j_call: TRBJ2-5; clone_size: many; d_call: -; v_call: TRBV7-2; cdr3_aa: CASSLAGSVQETQYF; cdr3_nt: TGTGCCAGCAGCTTAGCCGGTAGCGTGCAAGAGACCCAGTACTTC
j_call: TRBJ1-5; clone_size: -; d_call: TRBD1; v_call: TRBV20-1; cdr3_aa: CSANRDRGSNQPQHF; cdr3_nt: TGCAGTGCTAACCGGGACAGGGGAAGCAATCAGCCCCAGCATTTT
j_call: TRBJ1-3; clone_size: few; d_call: -; v_call: TRBV9; cdr3_aa: CASSVDTLFSGNTIYF; cdr3_nt: TGTGCCAGCAGCGTAGATACATTATTCTCTGGAAACACCATATATTTT
j_call: TRBJ2-1; clone_size: many; d_call: -; v_call: TRBV20-1; cdr3_aa: CSASEGRYNEQFF; cdr3_nt: TGCAGTGCTAGTGAGGGGCGGTACAATGAGCAGTTCTTC
j_call: TRBJ2-1; clone_size: -; d_call: TRBD2; v_call: TRBV14; cdr3_aa: CASSQDVAGVGEQFF; cdr3_nt: TGTGCCAGCAGCCAAGACGTAGCGGGAGTTGGTGAGCAGTTCTTC
j_call: TRBJ2-5; clone_size: many; d_call: -; v_call: TRBV24-1; cdr3_aa: CATSDLKETQYF; cdr3_nt: TGTGCCACCAGTGACCTGAAAGAGACCCAGTACTTC
j_call: TRBJ1-1; clone_size: many; d_call: TRBD1; v_call: TRBV12-3/TRBV12-4; cdr3_aa: CASSGTGSTEAFF; cdr3_nt: TGTGCCAGCAGCGGGACAGGGTCCACTGAAGCTTTCTTT
j_call: TRBJ1-1; clone_size: many; d_call: -; v_call: TRBV15; cdr3_aa: CATSSSRKNTEAFF; cdr3_nt: TGTGCCACCAGCAGCAGCCGGAAGAACACTGAAGCTTTCTTT
j_call: TRBJ1-2; clone_size: many; d_call: -; v_call: TRBV5-1; cdr3_aa: CASSLDRVLGYGYTF; cdr3_nt: TGCGCCAGCAGCTTGGACAGGGTTCTCGGCTATGGCTACACCTTC
j_call: TRBJ2-1; clone_size: many; d_call: TRBD1; v_call: TRBV12-3/TRBV12-4; cdr3_aa: CASSYTGVPFF; cdr3_nt: TGTGCCAGCAGTTATACAGGGGTACCGTTCTTC
j_call: TRBJ2-3; clone_size: -; d_call: -; v_call: TRBV24-1; cdr3_aa: CATSDLLGATDTQYF; cdr3_nt: TGTGCCACCAGTGATCTCCTCGGGGCCACAGATACGCAGTATTTT
j_call: TRBJ1-5; clone_size: few; d_call: -; v_call: TRBV12-3/TRBV12-4; cdr3_aa: CASSPDSGYQPQHF; cdr3_nt: TGTGCCAGCAGTCCGGATTCGGGCTATCAGCCCCAGCATTTT
j_call: TRBJ2-3; clone_size: many; d_call: TRBD1; v_call: TRBV12-3/TRBV12-4; cdr3_aa: CASSQTGGSTDTQYF; cdr3_nt: TGTGCCAGCAGTCAGACAGGGGGCAGCACAGATACGCAGTATTTT
j_call: TRBJ1-1; clone_size: -; d_call: -; v_call: TRBV18; cdr3_aa: CASSSRMNTEAFF; cdr3_nt: TGTGCCAGCTCATCCCGGATGAACACTGAAGCTTTCTTT
j_call: TRBJ2-1; clone_size: -; d_call: -; v_call: TRBV4-2; cdr3_aa: CASSQDFVSYNEQFF; cdr3_nt: TGTGCCAGCAGCCAAGATTTCGTATCCTACAATGAGCAGTTCTTC
j_call: TRBJ1-1; clone_size: -; d_call: TRBD1; v_call: TRBV29-1; cdr3_aa: CSVEGARGLGTEAFF; cdr3_nt: TGCAGCGTTGAAGGGGCCAGGGGGCTAGGGACTGAAGCTTTCTTT
j_call: TRBJ2-2; clone_size: few; d_call: -; v_call: TRBV7-9; cdr3_aa: CASSAETFLRDTGELFF; cdr3_nt: TGTGCCAGCAGCGCCGAGACATTCCTGCGGGACACCGGGGAGCTGTTTTTT
j_call: TRBJ1-5; clone_size: many; d_call: -; v_call: TRBV5-5; cdr3_aa: CASSLGTVGSNQPQHF; cdr3_nt: TGTGCCAGCAGCTTGGGTACAGTCGGGAGCAATCAGCCCCAGCATTTT
j_call: TRBJ1-5; clone_size: many; d_call: -; v_call: TRBV28; cdr3_aa: CASSFGFQPQHF; cdr3_nt: TGTGCCAGCAGTTTCGGTTTCCAGCCCCAGCATTTT
j_call: TRBJ1-2; clone_size: many; d_call: -; v_call: TRBV5-1; cdr3_aa: CASSPRDTYYGYTF; cdr3_nt: TGCGCCAGCAGCCCGAGGGACACCTACTATGGCTACACCTTC
j_call: TRBJ1-6; clone_size: many; d_call: -; v_call: TRBV12-3/TRBV12-4; cdr3_aa: CASRDPGKSLHF; cdr3_nt: TGTGCCAGCAGAGACCCAGGGAAGTCCCTCCACTTT
j_call: TRBJ1-2; clone_size: many; d_call: -; v_call: TRBV5-1; cdr3_aa: CASSLERTRGYTF; cdr3_nt: TGCGCCAGCAGCTTGGAAAGGACTAGAGGCTACACCTTC
j_call: TRBJ2-7; clone_size: few; d_call: TRBD1; v_call: TRBV24-1; cdr3_aa: CATSEPGQAEQYF; cdr3_nt: TGTGCCACCAGTGAACCCGGACAGGCCGAGCAGTACTTC
j_call: TRBJ2-5; clone_size: few; d_call: -; v_call: TRBV7-8; cdr3_aa: CASSWPGQGQETQYF; cdr3_nt: TGTGCCAGCAGCTGGCCGGGACAAGGGCAAGAGACCCAGTACTTC
j_call: TRBJ2-5; clone_size: many; d_call: -; v_call: TRBV3-1; cdr3_aa: CASSPRRLQETQYF; cdr3_nt: TGTGCCAGCAGCCCCCGACGGCTCCAAGAGACCCAGTACTTC
j_call: TRBJ2-7; clone_size: many; d_call: -; v_call: TRBV6-1; cdr3_aa: CASSPEGNSPSYEQYF; cdr3_nt: TGTGCCAGCAGTCCCGAGGGCAATTCCCCCTCCTACGAGCAGTACTTC
j_call: TRBJ1-6; clone_size: many; d_call: -; v_call: TRBV20-1; cdr3_aa: CSARDGSSYNSPLHF; cdr3_nt: TGCAGTGCTAGGGACGGTAGCTCCTATAATTCACCCCTCCACTTT
j_call: TRBJ2-3; clone_size: many; d_call: -; v_call: TRBV7-9; cdr3_aa: CASSHPHTDTQYF; cdr3_nt: TGTGCCAGCAGCCACCCTCACACAGATACGCAGTATTTT
j_call: TRBJ2-1; clone_size: many; d_call: TRBD2; v_call: TRBV12-3/TRBV12-4; cdr3_aa: CASSLGGERRKNEQFF; cdr3_nt: TGTGCCAGCAGTCTGGGGGGGGAGAGGCGGAAAAATGAGCAGTTCTTC
j_call: TRBJ2-4; clone_size: many; d_call: TRBD2; v_call: TRBV20-1; cdr3_aa: CSARWEGGPKNIQYF; cdr3_nt: TGCAGTGCTAGATGGGAGGGAGGGCCCAAAAACATTCAGTACTTC
j_call: TRBJ1-5; clone_size: -; d_call: -; v_call: TRBV6-1; cdr3_aa: CASSRTLDQPQHF; cdr3_nt: TGTGCCAGCAGTCGGACGTTAGATCAGCCCCAGCATTTT
j_call: TRBJ1-5; clone_size: -; d_call: -; v_call: TRBV4-2; cdr3_aa: CASSQVAQGNQPQHF; cdr3_nt: TGTGCCAGCAGCCAAGTTGCACAGGGCAATCAGCCCCAGCATTTT
j_call: TRBJ1-2; clone_size: few; d_call: TRBD1; v_call: TRBV11-2; cdr3_aa: CASWQGAPYGYTF; cdr3_nt: TGTGCCAGTTGGCAGGGGGCCCCCTATGGCTACACCTTC
j_call: TRBJ1-1; clone_size: -; d_call: -; v_call: TRBV5-1; cdr3_aa: CASIRDMGANTEAFF; cdr3_nt: TGCGCCAGCATCCGGGACATGGGGGCGAACACTGAAGCTTTCTTT
j_call: TRBJ2-3; clone_size: many; d_call: -; v_call: TRBV21-1; cdr3_aa: CASSKETRDRGESGASRTDTQYF; cdr3_nt: TGTGCCAGCAGCAAAGAAACCCGAGACAGGGGGGAGTCGGGAGCGTCGAGGACAGATACGCAGTATTTT
j_call: TRBJ2-3; clone_size: few; d_call: -; v_call: TRBV6-2/TRBV6-3; cdr3_aa: CASSYSKDTQYF; cdr3_nt: TGTGCCAGCAGTTACTCTAAGGATACGCAGTATTTT
j_call: TRBJ2-7; clone_size: few; d_call: TRBD2; v_call: TRBV6-2/TRBV6-3; cdr3_aa: CASSFRGYDRSGRALYEQYF; cdr3_nt: TGTGCCAGCAGTTTCCGGGGCTACGATAGAAGCGGGAGGGCTCTCTACGAGCAGTACTTC
j_call: TRBJ2-7; clone_size: many; d_call: TRBD1; v_call: TRBV5-1; cdr3_aa: CASSFGTGIEYEQYF; cdr3_nt: TGCGCCAGCAGCTTCGGGACAGGGATTGAGTACGAGCAGTACTTC
j_call: TRBJ2-1; clone_size: -; d_call: TRBD2; v_call: TRBV29-1; cdr3_aa: CSFKPSGSSYNEQFF; cdr3_nt: TGCAGCTTCAAACCGAGCGGGAGCTCCTACAATGAGCAGTTCTTC
j_call: TRBJ2-5; clone_size: many; d_call: -; v_call: TRBV12-3/TRBV12-4; cdr3_aa: CASSQWVETQYF; cdr3_nt: TGTGCCAGCAGTCAGTGGGTTGAGACCCAGTACTTC